The 10 T cell receptor beta chains listed next were all sequenced from one sample in a study of T-cell memory formation after mild COVID-19. Each CDR3 protein is one row after TCRdb ran MiXCR on the 5' RACE reads. The table includes about 430,000 distinct CDR3 sequences, roughly 18% detected once. The sequencing input was PBMCs or a T cell subset sorted from them (not recorded which). The receptor source for this set is a man aged 18 to 35 who had mild COVID-19 (a few samples of this study predate the infection). Cell type and time point are not known.

In its sample, this clonotype was seen a few times. V gene TRBV12-3 or TRBV12-4 combines with J gene TRBJ1-1; TRBD1 is a possible D gene (5 bases). Trimming pared 2 bases from V and 7 bases from J, leaving 14 bases between. CDR3 length: 14 residues. CDR3 DNA: TGTGCCAGCAGTTTAATTTCAGGGTCGCATGAAGCTTTCTTT. This translates into CASSLISGSHEAFF.

This clonotype has more than one count but fewer than ten. J is TRBJ1-1 and V is TRBV29-1; 7 nucleotides line up with TRBD1. Germline assignment: CDR1 SQVTM and CDR2 ANQGSEA. The CDR3 consists of 13 residues. V gave up 3 bases and J gave up 2 bases; unmatched junction bases: 3. The CDR3 sequence is CSVDGTVNTEAFF. The CDR3 nucleotides read TGCAGCGTTGACGGGACAGTTAACACTGAAGCTTTCTTT. Supplemented by reference TRBV29-1 and TRBJ1-1, the full variable domain reads SAVISQKPSRDICQRGTSLTIQCQVDSQVTMMFWYRQQPGQSLTLIATANQGSEATYESGFVIDKFPISRPNLTFSTLTVSNMSPEDSSIYLCSVDGTVNTEAFFGQGTRLTVV.

The rearrangement links TRBV7-2 to TRBJ1-2; the match to TRBD1 covers 8 bases. This CDR3 comprises 15 residues. Per germline, CDR1 SGHTA and CDR2 FQGNSA. Trimming at V came to 6 bases and at J to 6 bases, leaving 12 bases not matched to a gene. In DNA form, the CDR3 reads TGTGCCAGCAGTTCCAAGACAGGGGAAGTCCATGGCTACACCTTC. This translates into CASSSKTGEVHGYTF.

CDR3 sequence: CASSLAWVRGLKAGELFF. The CDR3 DNA reads TGTGCCAGCAGCTTAGCGTGGGTTCGGGGATTGAAAGCCGGGGAGCTGTTTTTT. The rearrangement links TRBV7-9 to TRBJ2-2, with D tentatively TRBD2 (5 bases). This CDR3 comprises 18 residues. The V gene's germline CDR1 is SEHNR and CDR2 FQNEAQ (reference sequence). Trimming shortened V by 0 bases and J by 6 bases, and 20 bases separated the two germline ends.

This clonotype was seen repeatedly, ten times or more. The V and J genes are TRBV7-6 and TRBJ2-1; TRBD2 matches 7 bases. Germline V gives CDR1 SGHVS, CDR2 FNYEAQ. V shed 0 bases, J shed 7 bases, and the junction held 9 bases outside the gene matches. The CDR3 totals 16 residues. CDR3 loop: CASSLARWGGGNEQFF. DNA of the CDR3: TGTGCCAGCAGCTTAGCGAGGTGGGGGGGAGGAAATGAGCAGTTCTTC.

This clonotype has at least ten counts. The chain uses TRBV7-2 and TRBJ2-4, with TRBD1 matching 9 bases. Unmatched junction bases numbered 6, after V lost 2 bases and J lost 1 base. The CDR3 runs to 17 residues. Germline CDR1 reads SGHTA; CDR2 reads FQGNSA. The CDR3 bases are TGTGCCAGCAGCTTATCCCAAGGACAGGGGGCCAAAAACATTCAGTACTTC. Translated, it gives CASSLSQGQGAKNIQYF.

The V and J genes are TRBV30 and TRBJ2-5; perhaps TRBD2 as D (6 bases). CDR1 and CDR2 from the germline V gene are GTSNPN and SVGIG (reference sequence). V was shortened by 0 bases and J by 5 bases, with 16 bases between the two germline ends. The CDR3 covers 15 residues. The CDR3 coding sequence is TGTGCCTGGAGTGTACTTGGAGGGTTGTCGGAGACCCAGTACTTC. Its translation: CAWSVLGGLSETQYF.

J is TRBJ1-1 and V is TRBV7-3; TRBD1 matches at 8 bases. The CDR3 runs to 15 residues. Germline V gene lookup returns CDR1 SGHTA and CDR2 FQGTGA. V shed 5 bases, J shed 4 bases, and the junction held 9 bases outside the gene matches. The CDR3 region is CASSARTGFGTEAFF. The CDR3 DNA sequence: TGTGCCAGCAGCGCTAGGACAGGGTTCGGCACTGAAGCTTTCTTT. Together with reference TRBV7-3 and TRBJ1-1, the CDR3 gives the full variable domain: GAGVSQTPSNKVTEKGKYVELRCDPISGHTALYWYRQSLGQGPEFLIYFQGTGAADDSGLPNDRFFAVRPEGSVSTLKIQRTERGDSAVYLCASSARTGFGTEAFFGQGTRLTVV.

J is TRBJ1-6 and V is TRBV7-8; D unresolved. Trimming removed 1 base from V and 5 bases from J, with 9 bases in between. The CDR3 has 15 amino acids. The germline CDR1 and CDR2 sequences are SGHVS and FQNEAQ. The CDR3 sequence: CASSLDRENNSPLHF. CDR3 bases: TGTGCCAGCAGCTTAGATCGGGAAAATAATTCACCCCTCCACTTT.

A few counts support this clonotype. The chain is built from TRBV3-1 and TRBJ1-1; possible D gene TRBD1, 6 bases. Deletions cut 1 base from V and 1 base from J, with 10 bases between. CDR1 LGHDT and CDR2 YNNKEL come from the germline V gene (reference sequence). The CDR3 spans 15 residues. The CDR3 protein is CASSQGGGGNTEAFF. The CDR3 DNA follows: TGTGCCAGCAGCCAAGGTGGAGGGGGGAACACTGAAGCTTTCTTT.